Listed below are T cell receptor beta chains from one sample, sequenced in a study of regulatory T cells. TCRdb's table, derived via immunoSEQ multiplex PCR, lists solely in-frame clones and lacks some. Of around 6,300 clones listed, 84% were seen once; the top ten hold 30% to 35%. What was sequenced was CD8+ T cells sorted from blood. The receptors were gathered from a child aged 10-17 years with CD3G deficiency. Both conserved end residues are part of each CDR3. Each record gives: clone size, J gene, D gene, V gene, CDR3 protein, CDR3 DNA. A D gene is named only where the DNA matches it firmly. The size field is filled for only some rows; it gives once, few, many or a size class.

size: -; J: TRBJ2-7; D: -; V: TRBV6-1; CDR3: CASSPPPGPPHEQYF; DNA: TGTGCCAGCAGCCCACCCCCCGGGCCACCCCACGAGCAGTACTTC
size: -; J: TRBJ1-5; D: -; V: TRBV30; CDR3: CAWSVQRVSGDSNQPQHF; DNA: TGTGCCTGGAGTGTACAAAGGGTGTCCGGGGATAGCAATCAGCCCCAGCATTTT
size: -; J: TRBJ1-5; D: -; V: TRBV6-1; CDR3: CASSPRGSNQPQHF; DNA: TGTGCCAGCAGTCCACGGGGGAGCAATCAGCCCCAGCATTTT
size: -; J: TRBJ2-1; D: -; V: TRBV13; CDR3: CASSLVEGTEQFF; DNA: TGTGCCAGCAGCTTAGTAGAGGGGACTGAGCAGTTCTTC
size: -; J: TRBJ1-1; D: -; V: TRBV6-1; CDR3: CASSDGGNTEAFF; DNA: TGTGCCAGCAGTGATGGGGGTAACACTGAAGCTTTCTTT
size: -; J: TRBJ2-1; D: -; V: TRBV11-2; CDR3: CASSYDAARAREQFF; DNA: TGTGCCAGCAGCTACGATGCGGCAAGGGCCCGCGAGCAGTTCTTC
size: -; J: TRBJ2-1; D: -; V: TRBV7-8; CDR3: CASSPLGAWGNEQFF; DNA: TGTGCCAGCAGCCCCCTGGGGGCATGGGGCAATGAGCAGTTCTTC
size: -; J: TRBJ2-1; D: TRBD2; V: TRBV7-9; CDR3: CASSLANSGSSYNEQFF; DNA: TGTGCCAGCAGCTTAGCGAATAGCGGGAGCTCCTACAATGAGCAGTTCTTC
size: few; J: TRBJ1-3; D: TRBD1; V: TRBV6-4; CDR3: CASSDSGQGGNTIYF; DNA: TGTGCCAGCAGTGACTCGGGACAGGGGGGAAACACCATATATTTT
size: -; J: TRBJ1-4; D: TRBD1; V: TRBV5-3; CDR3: CARSGEVVRGLANEKLFF; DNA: TGTGCCAGAAGCGGGGAGGTCGTCAGGGGGCTTGCTAATGAAAAACTGTTTTTT
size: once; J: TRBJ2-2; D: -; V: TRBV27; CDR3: CASGVGSSGELFF; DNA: TGTGCCAGTGGGGTGGGGAGTTCCGGGGAGCTGTTTTTT
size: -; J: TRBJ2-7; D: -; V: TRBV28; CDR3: CASSLEGPRTEQYF; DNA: TGTGCCAGCAGTTTAGAGGGACCGAGAACCGAGCAGTACTTC
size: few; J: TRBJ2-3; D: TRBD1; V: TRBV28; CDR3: CASSLGDSYTDTQYF; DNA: TGTGCCAGCAGTTTAGGGGACAGTTACACAGATACGCAGTATTTT
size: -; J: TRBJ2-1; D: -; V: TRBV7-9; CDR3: CASSDGLYNEQFF; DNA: TGTGCCAGCAGCGACGGACTATACAATGAGCAGTTCTTC
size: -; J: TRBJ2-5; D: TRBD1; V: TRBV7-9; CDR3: CASSSPLDREETQYF; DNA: TGTGCCAGCAGCTCCCCCTTGGACAGGGAGGAGACCCAGTACTTC
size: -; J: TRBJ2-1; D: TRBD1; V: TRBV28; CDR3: CASSSIDRGRNEQFF; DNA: TGTGCCAGCAGTTCCATCGACAGGGGGCGGAATGAGCAGTTCTTC
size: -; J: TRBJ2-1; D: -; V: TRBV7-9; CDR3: CASSLESLEQFF; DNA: TGTGCCAGCAGCTTAGAGTCTCTTGAGCAGTTCTTC
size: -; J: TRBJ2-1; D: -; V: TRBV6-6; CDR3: CASSWTYYNEQFF; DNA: TGTGCCAGCAGTTGGACTTATTACAATGAGCAGTTCTTC
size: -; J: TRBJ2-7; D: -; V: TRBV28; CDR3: CASSLRGNSYEQYF; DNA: TGTGCCAGCAGTTTGAGAGGGAACTCCTACGAGCAGTACTTC
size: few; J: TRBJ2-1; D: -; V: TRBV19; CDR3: CASSIDRNNEQFF; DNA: TGTGCCAGTAGTATAGACAGGAACAATGAGCAGTTCTTC
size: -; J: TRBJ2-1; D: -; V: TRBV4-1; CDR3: CASSLSRLGGGGEQFF; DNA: TGCGCCAGCAGCCTCAGTAGGCTCGGGGGCGGAGGTGAGCAGTTCTTC
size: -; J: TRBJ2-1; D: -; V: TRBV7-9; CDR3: CASSLMVHEQFF; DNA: TGTGCCAGCAGCCTTATGGTGCATGAGCAGTTCTTC
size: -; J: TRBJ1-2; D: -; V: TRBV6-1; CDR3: CASSEAYREGYGYTF; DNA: TGTGCCAGCAGTGAAGCCTACAGGGAAGGCTATGGCTACACCTTC
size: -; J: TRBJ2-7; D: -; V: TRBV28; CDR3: CASSWGGGGSYEQYF; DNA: TGTGCCAGCAGTTGGGGGGGAGGGGGATCCTACGAGCAGTACTTC
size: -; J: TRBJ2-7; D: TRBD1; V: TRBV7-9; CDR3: CASSLGQGEGFEQYF; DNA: TGTGCCAGCAGTCTTGGACAGGGCGAGGGGTTCGAGCAGTACTTC
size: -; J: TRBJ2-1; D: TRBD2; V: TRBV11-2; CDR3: CASRNPRGGRAIVHEQFF; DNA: TGTGCCAGCAGGAACCCACGGGGAGGGAGGGCGATCGTACATGAGCAGTTCTTC
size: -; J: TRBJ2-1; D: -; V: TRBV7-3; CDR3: CASSLTLGGEQFF; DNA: TGTGCCAGCAGCTTAACACTAGGCGGTGAGCAGTTCTTC
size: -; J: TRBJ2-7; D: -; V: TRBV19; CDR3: CASSISAGAEQYF; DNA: TGTGCCAGTAGTATCTCGGCGGGCGCCGAGCAGTACTTC
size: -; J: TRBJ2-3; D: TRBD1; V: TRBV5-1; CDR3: CASRTGGTDTQYF; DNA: TGCGCCAGCAGAACAGGGGGCACGGATACGCAGTATTTT
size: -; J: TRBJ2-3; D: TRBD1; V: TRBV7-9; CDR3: CASSLGTGHYTDTQYF; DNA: TGTGCCAGCAGCTTGGGGACAGGGCATTACACAGATACGCAGTATTTT
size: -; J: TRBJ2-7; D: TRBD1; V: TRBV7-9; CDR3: CASSSTKDRVKYF; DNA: TGTGCCAGCAGCTCAACTAAGGACAGGGTTAAGTACTTC
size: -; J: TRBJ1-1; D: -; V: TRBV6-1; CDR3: CASISPVSGTEAFF; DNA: TGTGCCAGCATCTCACCGGTCTCTGGCACTGAAGCTTTCTTT
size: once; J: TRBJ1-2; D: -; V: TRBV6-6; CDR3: CASSYSSVPYNYGYTF; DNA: TGTGCCAGCAGTTACTCTTCGGTTCCCTACAACTATGGCTACACCTTC
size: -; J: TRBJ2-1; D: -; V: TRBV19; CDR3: CASSMAGPYNEQFF; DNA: TGTGCCAGTAGTATGGCGGGACCCTACAATGAGCAGTTCTTC
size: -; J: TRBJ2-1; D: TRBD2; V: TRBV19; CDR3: CASSMASGNEQFF; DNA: TGTGCCAGTAGTATGGCTAGCGGCAATGAGCAGTTCTTC
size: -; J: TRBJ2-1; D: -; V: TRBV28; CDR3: CASSRDGYRRDLPREQFF; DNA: TGTGCCAGCAGCCGCGATGGGTACAGACGGGACCTCCCTAGGGAGCAGTTCTTC
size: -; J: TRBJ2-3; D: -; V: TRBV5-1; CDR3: CASSLEGHSDTQYF; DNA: TGCGCCAGCAGCTTGGAGGGACATTCAGATACGCAGTATTTT